The rows below give T cell receptor beta chains drawn from one sample of a study of blood T cell repertoires in COVID-19. TCRdb's copy holds only in-frame clones and misses some; the assay was immunoSEQ multiplex PCR. The table has 300,000 or so clones, around 84% seen once. The sequenced material came from peripheral blood. The receptor set was obtained from a man between 65 and 85 years old with acute or convalescent COVID-19. Both conserved end residues are part of each CDR3. A D gene is named only where the DNA matches it firmly. Only some rows state a clone size, as once, few, many or a class for expanded clones.

TRBJ2-1,TRBV28,NA,NA,CASSLAGYNEQFF,TGTGCCAGCAGTTTAGCAGGATACAATGAGCAGTTCTTC
TRBJ1-2,TRBV28,NA,TRBD1,CASRPPGVGGAYGYTF,TGTGCCAGCAGACCGCCTGGCGTAGGGGGCGCGTATGGCTACACCTTC
TRBJ1-1,TRBV2,NA,NA,CASSEALGRGTEAFF,TGTGCCAGCAGTGAAGCGCTAGGTCGGGGCACTGAAGCTTTCTTT
TRBJ1-2,TRBV15,NA,NA,CATSRDTNYGYTF,TGTGCCACCAGCAGAGACACTAACTATGGCTACACCTTC
TRBJ1-3,TRBV10-1,NA,TRBD1,CASTTDRGHGNTIYF,TGCGCCAGCACAACAGACAGGGGGCATGGAAACACCATATATTTT
TRBJ2-7,TRBV11-2,NA,TRBD1,CASSYGQGKYEQYF,TGTGCCAGCAGCTACGGACAGGGGAAATACGAGCAGTACTTC
TRBJ2-1,TRBV3-1/TRBV3-2,NA,NA,CASSQGAEGVYNEQFF,TGTGCCAGCAGCCAAGGAGCCGAGGGGGTATACAATGAGCAGTTCTTC
TRBJ2-1,TRBV28,few,NA,CASSERLVSLFF,TGTGCCAGCAGCGAAAGACTAGTTAGCTTGTTCTTC
TRBJ2-1,TRBV27,NA,NA,CASGPSVESSYNEQFF,TGTGCCAGCGGCCCCTCGGTGGAGAGCTCCTACAATGAGCAGTTCTTC
TRBJ1-6,TRBV18,NA,TRBD1,CASSPPNTLGQGTSPLHF,TGTGCCAGCTCACCACCGAACACGTTGGGACAGGGGACATCACCCCTCCACTTT